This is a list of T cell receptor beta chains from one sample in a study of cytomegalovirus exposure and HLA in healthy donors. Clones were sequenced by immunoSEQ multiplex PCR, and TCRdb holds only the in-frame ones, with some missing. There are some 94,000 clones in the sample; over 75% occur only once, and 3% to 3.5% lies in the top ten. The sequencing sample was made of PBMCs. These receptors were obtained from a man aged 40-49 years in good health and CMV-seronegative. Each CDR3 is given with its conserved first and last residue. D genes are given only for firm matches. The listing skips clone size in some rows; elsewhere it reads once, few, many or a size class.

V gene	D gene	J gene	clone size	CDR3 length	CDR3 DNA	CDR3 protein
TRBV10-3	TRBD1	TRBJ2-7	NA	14	TGTGCCATCAGGACCGGGACAGAGAACTACGAGCAGTACTTC	CAIRTGTENYEQYF
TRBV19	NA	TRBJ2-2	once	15	TGTGCCAGTAGCCCCAGACAGGGAGGCACCGGGGAGCTGTTTTTT	CASSPRQGGTGELFF
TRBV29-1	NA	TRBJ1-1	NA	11	TGCAGCACGAGAGAGGTGGCTGAAGCTTTCTTT	CSTREVAEAFF
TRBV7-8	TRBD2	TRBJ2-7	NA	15	TGTGCCAGCAGCAGGGAGGGACGGCTTGCCTACGAGCAGTACTTC	CASSREGRLAYEQYF
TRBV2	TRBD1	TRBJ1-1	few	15	TGTGCCAGCAGTAAAGAGGGACAGAGGAACACTGAAGCTTTCTTT	CASSKEGQRNTEAFF
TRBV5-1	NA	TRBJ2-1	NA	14	TGCGCCAGCAATTCGGCGGGAACCTACAATGAGCAGTTCTTC	CASNSAGTYNEQFF
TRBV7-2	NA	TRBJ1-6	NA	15	TGTGCCAGCAGCTTAGTGGCGGCCACCCATTCACCCCTCCACTTT	CASSLVAATHSPLHF
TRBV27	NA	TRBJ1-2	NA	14	TGTGCCAGCAGTCCCGGGGGGGTTGGTTATGGCTACACCTTC	CASSPGGVGYGYTF
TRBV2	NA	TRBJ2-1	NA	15	TGTGCCAGCAGTGAGAGCAGGGGAGCCTACAATGAGCAGTTCTTC	CASSESRGAYNEQFF
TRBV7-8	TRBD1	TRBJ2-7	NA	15	TGTGCCAGCAGCTTAGAGCCAGGGGGCCGCTACGAGCAGTACTTC	CASSLEPGGRYEQYF
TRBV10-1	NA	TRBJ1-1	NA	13	TGCGCCAGCAGTTATAACAGGGATACCGAAGCTTTCTTT	CASSYNRDTEAFF
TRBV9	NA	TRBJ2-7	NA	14	TGTGCCAGCAGCGTAGCTTCGAGATCCTACGAGCAGTACTTC	CASSVASRSYEQYF
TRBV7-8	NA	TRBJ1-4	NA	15	TGTGCCAGCAGCTTAGTTGGGCGGGCGGGTGAAAAACTGTTTTTT	CASSLVGRAGEKLFF
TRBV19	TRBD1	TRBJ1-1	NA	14	TGTGCCAGTCGATTTCAGGGGGCGTATACTGAAGCTTTCTTT	CASRFQGAYTEAFF
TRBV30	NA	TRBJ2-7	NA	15	TGTGCCTGGAGTGATCTGACAGCCAGCTCCTACGAGCAGTACTTC	CAWSDLTASSYEQYF
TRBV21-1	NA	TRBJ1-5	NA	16	TGTGCCAGCAGCCCAACGAGGGACAGGGACAATCAGCCCCAGCATTTT	CASSPTRDRDNQPQHF
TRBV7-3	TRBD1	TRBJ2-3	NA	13	TGTGCCAGCAGCTACTCAGGACAGGCGACGCAGTATTTT	CASSYSGQATQYF
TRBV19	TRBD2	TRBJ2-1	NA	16	TGTGCCAGTAGTAAACGGACTAGCGAGCGATACAATGAGCAGTTCTTC	CASSKRTSERYNEQFF
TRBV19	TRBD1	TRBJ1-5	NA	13	TGTGCCAGCGCCGGACAGGGGGATCAGCCCCAGCATTTT	CASAGQGDQPQHF
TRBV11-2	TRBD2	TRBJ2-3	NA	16	TGTGCCAGCAGCTTAGGACTAGCGGGGAACACAGATACGCAGTATTTT	CASSLGLAGNTDTQYF
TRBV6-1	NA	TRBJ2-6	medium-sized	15	TGTGCCAGCAGTGAAGTGAGCTCTGGGGCCAACGTCCTGACTTTC	CASSEVSSGANVLTF
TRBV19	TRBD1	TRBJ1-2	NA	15	TGTGCCAGTAGTGCCTCAACAGGGGGCAACTATGGCTACACCTTC	CASSASTGGNYGYTF
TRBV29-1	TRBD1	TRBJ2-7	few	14	TGCAGCGTTGATGTCGGGACAGGGGGATACGAGCAGTACTTC	CSVDVGTGGYEQYF
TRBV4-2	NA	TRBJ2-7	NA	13	TGTGCCAGCAGCAGGAGCGGCGCCCACGAGCAGTACTTC	CASSRSGAHEQYF
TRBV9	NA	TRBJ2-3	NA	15	TGTGCCAGCAGCGTAGAGGGAGTCGACACAGATACGCAGTATTTT	CASSVEGVDTDTQYF
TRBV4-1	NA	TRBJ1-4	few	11	TGCGCCAGTAGTACAGGGAGGGAACTGTTTTTT	CASSTGRELFF
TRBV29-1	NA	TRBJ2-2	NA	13	TGCAGCGTTGCAGGTTTGAACACCGGGGAGCTGTTTTTT	CSVAGLNTGELFF
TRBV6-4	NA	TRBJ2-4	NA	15	TGTGCCAGCAGTGGCCCTCGGGACACCAAAAACATTCAGTACTTC	CASSGPRDTKNIQYF
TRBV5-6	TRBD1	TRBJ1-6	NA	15	TGTGCCAGCAGCTCGGAGACAGGGGGGTATTCACCCCTCCACTTT	CASSSETGGYSPLHF
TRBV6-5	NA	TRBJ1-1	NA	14	TGTGCCAGCAGATCCGACAGACCGAACACTGAAGCTTTCTTT	CASRSDRPNTEAFF
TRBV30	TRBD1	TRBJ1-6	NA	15	TGTGCCTTGGAGGGACAGGGGGCGTTTCGGTCACCCCTCCACTTT	CALEGQGAFRSPLHF
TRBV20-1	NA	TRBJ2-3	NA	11	TGCAGTCGCAGGGTTTCAGATACGCAGTATTTT	CSRRVSDTQYF
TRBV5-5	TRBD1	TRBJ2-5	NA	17	TGTGCCAGCAGCTTGTCGGTCGGACAGGACTCACAAGAGACCCAGTACTTC	CASSLSVGQDSQETQYF
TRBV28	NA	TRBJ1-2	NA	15	TGTGCCAGCAGTTCACCTGGACAGTTCCCGTATGGCTACACCTTC	CASSSPGQFPYGYTF
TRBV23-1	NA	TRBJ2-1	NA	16	TGCGCCAGCAGTCAATCTCGGATAATGGGGCTAAATGAGCAGTTCTTC	CASSQSRIMGLNEQFF
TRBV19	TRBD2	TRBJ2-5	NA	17	TGTGCCAGTAGTATGGGTACCGGGACTAGGGCAGGGGAGACCCAGTACTTC	CASSMGTGTRAGETQYF